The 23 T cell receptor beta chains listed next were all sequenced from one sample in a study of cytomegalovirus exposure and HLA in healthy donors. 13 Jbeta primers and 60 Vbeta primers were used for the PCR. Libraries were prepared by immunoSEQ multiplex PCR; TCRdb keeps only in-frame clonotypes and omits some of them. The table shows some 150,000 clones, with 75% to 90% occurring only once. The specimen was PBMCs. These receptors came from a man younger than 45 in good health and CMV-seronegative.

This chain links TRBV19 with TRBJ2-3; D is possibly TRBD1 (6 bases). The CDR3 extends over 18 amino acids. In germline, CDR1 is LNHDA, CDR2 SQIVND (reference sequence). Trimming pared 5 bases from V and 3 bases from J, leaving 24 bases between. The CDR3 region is CASSLQGFPPSGTDTQYF. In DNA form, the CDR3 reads TGTGCCAGTAGTCTACAGGGATTCCCCCCCTCGGGGACAGATACGCAGTATTTT.

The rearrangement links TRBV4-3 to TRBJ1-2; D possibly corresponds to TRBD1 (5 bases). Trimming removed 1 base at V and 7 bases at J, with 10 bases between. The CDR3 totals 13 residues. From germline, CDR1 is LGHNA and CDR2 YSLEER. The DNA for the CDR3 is TGCGCCAGCAGCCAAGGCTGGAGGGGTGGCTACACCTTC. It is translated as CASSQGWRGGYTF.

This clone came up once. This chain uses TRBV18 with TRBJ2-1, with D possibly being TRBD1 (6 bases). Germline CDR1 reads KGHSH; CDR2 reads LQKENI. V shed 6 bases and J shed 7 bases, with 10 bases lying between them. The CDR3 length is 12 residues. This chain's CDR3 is CASSAQGNEQFF. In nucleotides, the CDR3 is TGTGCCAGCTCGGCCCAGGGGAATGAGCAGTTCTTC.

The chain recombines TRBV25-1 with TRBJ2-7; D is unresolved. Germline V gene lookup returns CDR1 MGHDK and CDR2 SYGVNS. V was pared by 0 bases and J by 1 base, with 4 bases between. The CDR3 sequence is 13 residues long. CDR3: CASSEYKSYEQYF. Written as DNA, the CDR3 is TGTGCCAGCAGTGAATACAAATCCTACGAGCAGTACTTC.

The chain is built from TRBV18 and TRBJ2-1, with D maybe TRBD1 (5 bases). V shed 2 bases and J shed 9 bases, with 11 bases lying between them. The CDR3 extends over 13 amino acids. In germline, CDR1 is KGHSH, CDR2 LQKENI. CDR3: CASSPKTALEQFF. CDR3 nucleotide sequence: TGTGCCAGCTCACCAAAGACAGCACTTGAGCAGTTCTTC.

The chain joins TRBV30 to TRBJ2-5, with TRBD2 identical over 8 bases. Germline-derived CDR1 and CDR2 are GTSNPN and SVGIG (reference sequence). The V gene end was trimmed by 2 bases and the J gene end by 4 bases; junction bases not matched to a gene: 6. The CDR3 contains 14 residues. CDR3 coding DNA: TGTGCCTGGAGTCCCCTCCGGGGGGGAGAGACCCAGTACTTC. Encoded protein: CAWSPLRGGETQYF.

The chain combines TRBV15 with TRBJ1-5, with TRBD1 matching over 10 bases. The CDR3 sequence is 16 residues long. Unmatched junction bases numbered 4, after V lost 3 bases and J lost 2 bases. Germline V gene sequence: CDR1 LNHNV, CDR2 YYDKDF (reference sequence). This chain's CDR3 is CATSRGDRGGNQPQHF. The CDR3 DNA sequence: TGTGCCACCAGCAGGGGGGACAGGGGTGGCAATCAGCCCCAGCATTTT. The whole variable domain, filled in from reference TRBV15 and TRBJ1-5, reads DAMVIQNPRYQVTQFGKPVTLSCSQTLNHNVMYWYQQKSSQAPKLLFHYYDKDFNNEADTPDNFQSRRPNTSFCFLDIRSPGLGDTAMYLCATSRGDRGGNQPQHFGDGTRLSIL.

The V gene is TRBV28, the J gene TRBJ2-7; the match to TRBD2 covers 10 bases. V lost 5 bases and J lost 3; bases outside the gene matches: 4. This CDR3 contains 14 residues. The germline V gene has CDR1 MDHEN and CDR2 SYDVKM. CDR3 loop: CASSTSGTYYEQYF. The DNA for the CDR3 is TGTGCCAGCAGTACTAGCGGGACCTACTACGAGCAGTACTTC.

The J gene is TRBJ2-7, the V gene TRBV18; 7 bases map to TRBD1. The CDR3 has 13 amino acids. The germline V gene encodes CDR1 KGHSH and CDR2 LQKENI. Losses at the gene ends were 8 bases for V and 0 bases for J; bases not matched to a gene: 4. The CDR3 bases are TGTGCCAGCACGCGACAGGGCTCCTACGAGCAGTACTTC. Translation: CASTRQGSYEQYF. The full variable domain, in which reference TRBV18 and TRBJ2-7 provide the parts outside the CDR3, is NAGVMQNPRHLVRRRGQEARLRCSPMKGHSHVYWYRQLPEEGLKFMVYLQKENIIDESGMPKERFSAEFPKEGPSILRIQQVVRGDSAAYFCASTRQGSYEQYFGPGTRLTVT.

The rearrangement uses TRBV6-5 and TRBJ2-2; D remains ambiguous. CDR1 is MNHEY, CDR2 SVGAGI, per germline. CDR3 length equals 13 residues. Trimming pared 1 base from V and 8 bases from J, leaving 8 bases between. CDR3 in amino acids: CASSYLERGELFF. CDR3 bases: TGTGCCAGCAGTTACTTAGAAAGAGGGGAGCTGTTTTTT.

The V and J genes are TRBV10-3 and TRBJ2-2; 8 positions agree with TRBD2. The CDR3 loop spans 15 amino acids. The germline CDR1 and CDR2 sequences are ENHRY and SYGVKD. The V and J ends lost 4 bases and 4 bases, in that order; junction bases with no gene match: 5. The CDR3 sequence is CAISARLAGTGELFF. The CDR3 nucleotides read TGTGCCATCAGTGCGCGGCTAGCGGGCACCGGGGAGCTGTTTTTT.

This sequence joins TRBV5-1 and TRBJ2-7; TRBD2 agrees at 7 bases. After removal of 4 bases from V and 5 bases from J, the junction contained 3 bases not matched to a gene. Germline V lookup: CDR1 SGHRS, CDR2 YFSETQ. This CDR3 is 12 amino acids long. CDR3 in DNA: TGCGCCAGCAGCACGGGGGGTCACGAGCAGTACTTC. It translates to CASSTGGHEQYF.

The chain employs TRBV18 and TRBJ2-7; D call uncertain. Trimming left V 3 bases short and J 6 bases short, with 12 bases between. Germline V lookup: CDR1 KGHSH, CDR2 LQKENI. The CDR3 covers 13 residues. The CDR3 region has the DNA TGTGCCAGCTCACCTATCGAAGCTTCCGAGCAGTACTTC. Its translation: CASSPIEASEQYF.

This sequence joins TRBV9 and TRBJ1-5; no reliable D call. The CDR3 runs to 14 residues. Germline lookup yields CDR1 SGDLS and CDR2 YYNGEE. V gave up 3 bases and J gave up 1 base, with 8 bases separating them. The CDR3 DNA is TGTGCCAGCAGCGCGGGTCTAAGCAATCAGCCCCAGCATTTT. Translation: CASSAGLSNQPQHF.

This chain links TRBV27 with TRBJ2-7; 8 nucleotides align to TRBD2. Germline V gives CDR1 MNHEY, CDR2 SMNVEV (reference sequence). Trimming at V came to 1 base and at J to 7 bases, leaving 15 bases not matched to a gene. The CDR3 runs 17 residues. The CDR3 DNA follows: TGTGCCAGCAGTTTATTGACGGGGGGGGGTCTCGCGGGAGAGCAGTACTTC. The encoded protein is CASSLLTGGGLAGEQYF.

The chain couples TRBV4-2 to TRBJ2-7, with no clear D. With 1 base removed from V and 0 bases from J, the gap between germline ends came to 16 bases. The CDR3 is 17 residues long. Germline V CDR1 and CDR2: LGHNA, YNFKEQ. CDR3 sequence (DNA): TGTGCCAGCAGCCAAGTAGGAGAGCTGACCAGCTCCTACGAGCAGTACTTC. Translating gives CASSQVGELTSSYEQYF.

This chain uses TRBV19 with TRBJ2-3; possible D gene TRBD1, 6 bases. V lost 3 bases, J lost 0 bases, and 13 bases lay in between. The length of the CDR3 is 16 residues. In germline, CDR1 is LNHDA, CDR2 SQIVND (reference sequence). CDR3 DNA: TGTGCCAGTAGTATTTTACAGGGATCTAGCACAGATACGCAGTATTTT. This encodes CASSILQGSSTDTQYF.

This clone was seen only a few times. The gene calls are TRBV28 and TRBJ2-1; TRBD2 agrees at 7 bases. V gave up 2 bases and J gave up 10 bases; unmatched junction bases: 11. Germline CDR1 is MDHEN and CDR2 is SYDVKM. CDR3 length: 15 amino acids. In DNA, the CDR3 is TGTGCCAGCAGTTTACTAGCGCCCCGAGCGGGGGAGCAGTTCTTC. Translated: CASSLLAPRAGEQFF.

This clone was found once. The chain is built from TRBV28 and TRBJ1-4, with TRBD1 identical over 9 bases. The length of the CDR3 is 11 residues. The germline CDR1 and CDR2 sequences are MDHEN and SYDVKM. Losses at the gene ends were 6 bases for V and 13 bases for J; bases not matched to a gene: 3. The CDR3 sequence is CASRPDRGLFF. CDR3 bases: TGTGCCAGCAGACCGGACAGGGGACTGTTTTTT.

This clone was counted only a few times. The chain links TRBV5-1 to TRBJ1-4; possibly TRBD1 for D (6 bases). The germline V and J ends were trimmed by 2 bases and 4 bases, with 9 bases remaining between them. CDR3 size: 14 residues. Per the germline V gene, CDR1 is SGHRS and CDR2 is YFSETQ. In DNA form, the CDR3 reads TGCGCCAGCAGCTTCCAGGGGCGTAATGAAAAACTGTTTTTT. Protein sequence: CASSFQGRNEKLFF.

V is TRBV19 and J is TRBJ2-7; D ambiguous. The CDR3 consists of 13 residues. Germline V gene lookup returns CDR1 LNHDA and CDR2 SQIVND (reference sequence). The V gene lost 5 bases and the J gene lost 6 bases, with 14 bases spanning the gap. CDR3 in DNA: TGTGCCAGTAGTTTTAGCAACCCGGGCGAGCAGTACTTC. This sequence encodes CASSFSNPGEQYF.

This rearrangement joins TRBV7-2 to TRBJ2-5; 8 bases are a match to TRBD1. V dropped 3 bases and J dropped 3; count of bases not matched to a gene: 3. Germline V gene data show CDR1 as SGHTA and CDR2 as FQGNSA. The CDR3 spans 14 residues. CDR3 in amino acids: CASSFRTGKETQYF. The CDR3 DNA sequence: TGTGCCAGCAGCTTTCGGACAGGGAAAGAGACCCAGTACTTC.

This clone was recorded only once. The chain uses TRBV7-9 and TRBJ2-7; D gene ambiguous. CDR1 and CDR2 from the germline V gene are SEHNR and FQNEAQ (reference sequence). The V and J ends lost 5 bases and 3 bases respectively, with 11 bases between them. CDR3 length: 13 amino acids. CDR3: CASSPTPYYEQYF. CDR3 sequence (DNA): TGTGCCAGCAGCCCGACACCCTACTACGAGCAGTACTTC.